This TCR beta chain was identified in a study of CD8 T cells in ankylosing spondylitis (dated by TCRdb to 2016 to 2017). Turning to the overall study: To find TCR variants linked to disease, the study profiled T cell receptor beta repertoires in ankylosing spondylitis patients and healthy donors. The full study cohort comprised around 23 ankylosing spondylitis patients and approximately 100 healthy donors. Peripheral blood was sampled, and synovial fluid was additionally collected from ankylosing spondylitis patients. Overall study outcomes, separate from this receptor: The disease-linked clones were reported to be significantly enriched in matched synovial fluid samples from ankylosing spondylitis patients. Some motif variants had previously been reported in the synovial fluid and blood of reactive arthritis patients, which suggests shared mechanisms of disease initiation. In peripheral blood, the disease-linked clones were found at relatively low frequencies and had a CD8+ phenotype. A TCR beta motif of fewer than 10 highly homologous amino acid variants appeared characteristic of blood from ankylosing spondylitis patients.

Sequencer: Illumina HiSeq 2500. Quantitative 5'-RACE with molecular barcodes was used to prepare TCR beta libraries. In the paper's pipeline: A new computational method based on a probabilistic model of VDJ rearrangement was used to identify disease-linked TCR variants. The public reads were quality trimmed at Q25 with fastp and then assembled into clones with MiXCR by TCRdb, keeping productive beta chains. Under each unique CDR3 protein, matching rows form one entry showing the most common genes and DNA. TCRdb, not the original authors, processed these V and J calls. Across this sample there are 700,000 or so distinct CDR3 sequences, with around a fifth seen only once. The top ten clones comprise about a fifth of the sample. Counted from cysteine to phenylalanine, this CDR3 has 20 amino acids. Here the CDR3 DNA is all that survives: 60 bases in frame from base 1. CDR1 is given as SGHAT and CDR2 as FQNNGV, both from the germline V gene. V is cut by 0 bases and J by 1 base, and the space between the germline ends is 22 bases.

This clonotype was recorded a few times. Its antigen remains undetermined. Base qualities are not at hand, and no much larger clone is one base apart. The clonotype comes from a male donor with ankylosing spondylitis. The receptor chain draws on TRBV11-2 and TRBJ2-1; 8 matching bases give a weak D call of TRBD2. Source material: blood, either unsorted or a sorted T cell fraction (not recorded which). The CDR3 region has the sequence CASSLDWGEGAGGSYNEQFF. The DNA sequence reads TGTGCCAGCAGCTTAGATTGGGGCGAGGGGGCGGGGGGTTCCTACAATGAGCAGTTCTTC.